The TCR beta chain under discussion was sequenced for a study of cytotoxic CD8 clonotypes in ibrutinib-treated CLL. Study-level background: Response samples were obtained once patients had received a median roughly 11 months of treatment, range 6 to 36.

The data were produced by immunoSEQ multiplex PCR, yet TCRdb's version contains in-frame clones alone and is incomplete. This table holds around 300,000 clones, around four fifths found once. V lost 6 bases and J lost 3; bases outside the gene matches: 1. The CDR3 spans 13 residues. Germline V CDR1 and CDR2: SNHLY, FYNNEI. This receptor was obtained from a human donor with chronic lymphocytic leukemia. Sequencing was performed on PBMCs, taken before ibrutinib treatment. The rearrangement joins TRBV2 to TRBJ2-1; TRBD1 matches at 8 bases. CDR3 bases: TGTGCCAGCAGCGGACAGGGCTACAATGAGCAGTTCTTC. Translating it yields CASSGQGYNEQFF.